This TCR beta chain was sequenced during a study of T cell responses to AZD1222 COVID-19 vaccine. The protocol was immunoSEQ multiplex PCR, while the TCRdb copy is restricted to in-frame clones and leaves out a portion. The profile covers about 110,000 clones, with approximately 90% appearing a single time and more than 1.5% taken by the ten largest. Germline assignment: CDR1 PRHDT and CDR2 FYEKMQ (reference sequence). This CDR3 contains 15 residues. V was pared by 3 bases and J by 1 base, with 4 bases of the junction left unmatched. This chain links TRBV13 with TRBJ2-7; 9 nucleotides align to TRBD1. Sequencing was performed on peripheral blood, taken on day 0 of AZD1222 vaccination. The sequence derives from an adult in good health. The CDR3 region has the DNA TGTGCCAGCAGCTTTTCACAGGGGGCTTCCTACGAGCAGTACTTC. This translates into CASSFSQGASYEQYF.